Below are 28 T cell receptor beta chains sequenced from a single sample in a study of cytotoxic CD8 clonotypes in ibrutinib-treated CLL. Only in-frame clones appear in the TCRdb table, and some are missing; sequencing was by immunoSEQ multiplex PCR. Among tens of thousands of clones, 49% were seen once, and the ten largest hold under 20%. Here the sequenced sample was PBMCs, taken before ibrutinib treatment. Receptors originate from a human donor with chronic lymphocytic leukemia.

This chain uses TRBV7-6 with TRBJ2-7; a possible D gene is TRBD1 (6 bases). Germline V gene sequence: CDR1 SGHVS, CDR2 FNYEAQ. The CDR3 has 18 amino acids. V was trimmed by 2 bases and J by 2 bases, leaving 22 bases between them. The CDR3 is CASSLRQGPPDRTYEQYF. The CDR3 DNA reads as TGTGCCAGCAGCTTAAGGCAGGGGCCACCGGATAGGACCTACGAGCAGTACTTC.

This clone was observed a handful of times. The chain carries TRBV5-4 and TRBJ1-1, with D possibly TRBD1 on 6 matching bases. The germline gives CDR1 SGHNT, CDR2 YYREEE (reference sequence). CDR3 length: 15 residues. Trimming shortened V by 4 bases and J by 0 bases, and 13 bases separated the two germline ends. The CDR3 region is CASSPRQAMNTEAFF. In DNA form, the CDR3 reads TGTGCCAGCAGCCCTCGACAGGCTATGAACACTGAAGCTTTCTTT. The full variable domain, in which reference TRBV5-4 and TRBJ1-1 provide the parts outside the CDR3, is ETGVTQSPTHLIKTRGQQVTLRCSSQSGHNTVSWYQQALGQGPQFIFQYYREEENGRGNFPPRFSGLQFPNYSSELNVNALELDDSALYLCASSPRQAMNTEAFFGQGTRLTVV.

This clone was detected only a few times. This chain connects TRBV10-2 to TRBJ1-6; 9 bases match TRBD1. J lost 9 bases, V lost 2 bases, and 5 bases had no gene match. CDR1 and CDR2 (germline): WSHSY, SAAADI. The CDR3 sequence is 15 residues long. The CDR3 sequence is CASSEPGTGTSPLHF. The CDR3 DNA is TGCGCCAGCAGTGAGCCCGGGACAGGGACTTCACCCCTCCACTTT.

This clone was picked up a small number of times. The rearrangement links TRBV27 to TRBJ1-4, with a possible D match to TRBD1 (5 bases). The CDR3 consists of 14 residues. Trimming took off 3 bases at V and 7 bases at J, with 12 bases between the two ends. Germline V gene data show CDR1 as MNHEY and CDR2 as SMNVEV (reference sequence). CDR3 sequence reads: CASSFQGRFEKLFF. The CDR3 DNA reads TGTGCCAGCAGTTTTCAGGGAAGGTTTGAAAAACTGTTTTTT.

The CDR3 protein is CASSVARVGGANVLTF. CDR3 nucleotide sequence: TGTGCCAGCAGCGTAGCCAGGGTGGGCGGGGCCAACGTCCTGACTTTC. The J gene is TRBJ2-6, the V gene TRBV9; TRBD1 might be the D (5 bases). V was trimmed by 0 bases and J by 4 bases, leaving 11 bases between them. Germline V CDR1 and CDR2: SGDLS, YYNGEE. CDR3 length equals 16 residues.

The chain has TRBV5-1 and TRBJ1-4; 11 bases line up with TRBD1. This CDR3 region has 14 residues. J gave up 7 bases and V 4 bases, and 3 bases lay outside the gene matches. Germline V lookup: CDR1 SGHRS, CDR2 YFSETQ. CDR3 in amino acids: CASSAGTGGEKLFF. Written as DNA, the CDR3 is TGCGCCAGCAGCGCCGGGACAGGGGGTGAAAAACTGTTTTTT. Complete variable domain (other parts from reference TRBV5-1 and TRBJ1-4): KAGVTQTPRYLIKTRGQQVTLSCSPISGHRSVSWYQQTPGQGLQFLFEYFSETQRNKGNFPGRFSGRQFSNSRSEMNVSTLELGDSALYLCASSAGTGGEKLFFGSGTQLSVL.

The V gene is TRBV6-1, the J gene TRBJ1-5, with a weak D call TRBD1 (6 bases). V gave up 4 bases and J gave up 6 bases, with 13 bases separating them. CDR3 size: 14 residues. Germline-derived CDR1 and CDR2 are MNHNS and SASEGT. In DNA form, the CDR3 reads TGTGCCAGCAGTGGTCCGGGGGGCGGTCAGCCCCAGCATTTT. This sequence encodes CASSGPGGGQPQHF.

This clone was seen more than once but under ten times. The genes are TRBV15 and TRBJ1-6, with TRBD1 as a possible D gene (5 bases). Germline values: CDR1 LNHNV, CDR2 YYDKDF (reference sequence). Trimming shortened V by 0 bases and J by 9 bases, and 15 bases separated the two germline ends. The CDR3 covers 16 residues. In DNA form, the CDR3 reads TGTGCCACCAGCAGAGATTTGGGACGTTTGGGTTCACCCCTCCACTTT. It is translated as CATSRDLGRLGSPLHF.

The chain employs TRBV20-1 and TRBJ2-7; TRBD1 is a possible D gene (7 bases). Trimming cost V 5 bases and J 6 bases, with 11 bases left between them. The CDR3 sequence is 11 residues long. Germline V lookup: CDR1 DFQATT, CDR2 SNEGSKA (reference sequence). The CDR3 loop reads CSASQGGEQYF. CDR3 sequence (DNA): TGCAGTGCTTCTCAGGGGGGCGAGCAGTACTTC.

V usage is TRBV5-6 and J usage is TRBJ2-3; D remains unclear. CDR3 size: 16 residues. CDR1 and CDR2 (germline): SGHDT, YYEEEE. V lost 1 base to trimming and J lost 4 bases, with 16 bases between them. The CDR3 loop is CASSLKVFDGADTQYF. The CDR3 nucleotides read TGTGCCAGCAGCTTGAAGGTCTTTGATGGGGCAGATACGCAGTATTTT.

V is TRBV19 and J is TRBJ2-1; D is undetermined. Trimming removed 7 bases from V and 7 bases from J, with 17 bases in between. The CDR3 has 14 residues. CDR1 LNHDA and CDR2 SQIVND come from the germline V gene (reference sequence). This chain's CDR3 is CASIESTAPNEQFF. CDR3 nucleotides: TGTGCCAGTATTGAGTCTACAGCGCCGAATGAGCAGTTCTTC. The complete variable domain, with remaining parts taken from reference TRBV19 and TRBJ2-1, reads DGGITQSPKYLFRKEGQNVTLSCEQNLNHDAMYWYRQDPGQGLRLIYYSQIVNDFQKGDIAEGYSVSREKKESFPLTVTSAQKNPTAFYLCASIESTAPNEQFFGPGTRLTVL.

This clone was picked up a small number of times. The sample contains more than one DNA sequence encoding this CDR3. The J gene is TRBJ2-2, the V gene TRBV29-1; 10 positions match TRBD1. Per germline, CDR1 SQVTM and CDR2 ANQGSEA. The CDR3 is made up of 13 amino acids. V was pared by 6 bases and J by 4 bases, with 2 bases of the junction left unmatched. The CDR3: CSVGTGVTGELFF. DNA for the CDR3: TGCAGCGTGGGGACAGGGGTCACCGGGGAGCTGTTTTTT.

V is TRBV5-5 and J is TRBJ1-2; 7 nucleotides line up with TRBD1. Germline CDR1 is SGHKS and CDR2 is YYEKEE (reference sequence). J gave up 8 bases and V 0 bases, and 10 bases lay outside the gene matches. The CDR3 is 15 residues long. CDR3 protein: CASSLESGTDRGYTF. The CDR3 coding sequence is TGTGCCAGCAGCTTGGAGTCCGGGACAGATCGAGGCTACACCTTC.

Only a few counts were recorded for this clone. The chain recombines TRBV27 with TRBJ2-5; D gene uncertain. CDR1 and CDR2 (germline): MNHEY, SMNVEV (reference sequence). V lost 6 bases and J lost 2, with 13 bases in between. The CDR3 loop spans 14 amino acids. DNA of the CDR3: TGTGCCAGCAGCCCCATGGGCGGACAAGAGACCCAGTACTTC. Protein product: CASSPMGGQETQYF.

J is TRBJ2-7 and V is TRBV27; 9 nucleotides line up with TRBD2. Trimming took 4 bases from V and 6 from J; bases not matched to a gene: 7. The CDR3 runs 14 residues. CDR1 is MNHEY and CDR2 is SMNVEV in the germline V gene (reference sequence). The CDR3 DNA reads TGTGCCAGCAGTTCGTTAGCGGGGGTTACCGAGCAGTACTTC. Amino acids: CASSSLAGVTEQYF.

This clone was seen only once. The V call is TRBV27, the J call TRBJ2-6; no clear D gene. Looked up from germline, CDR1 is MNHEY and CDR2 is SMNVEV (reference sequence). The CDR3 runs 16 residues. V lost 1 base to trimming and J lost 4 bases, with 11 bases between them. The CDR3 coding sequence is TGTGCCAGCAGTTTATACGGTATTCTAGGGGCCAACGTCCTGACTTTC. It codes for CASSLYGILGANVLTF.

This chain links TRBV2 with TRBJ1-1; 8 bases line up with TRBD1. With V trimmed by 4 bases and J by 1 base, 5 bases remained unmatched. This CDR3 has 15 amino acids. CDR1 is SNHLY, CDR2 FYNNEI, per germline. DNA for the CDR3: TGTGCCAGCAGTGGACCAGGGGGCAGGAACACTGAAGCTTTCTTT. Translation: CASSGPGGRNTEAFF.

The chain recombines TRBV11-3 with TRBJ2-2; 9 bases match TRBD1. V was pared by 7 bases and J by 5 bases, with 8 bases of the junction left unmatched. Germline V lookup: CDR1 SGHNT, CDR2 YENEEA. This CDR3 has 15 residues. CDR3 sequence: CASTPNRGQTGELFF. The CDR3 coding sequence is TGTGCCAGCACCCCGAACAGGGGGCAGACCGGGGAGCTGTTTTTT.

This chain joins TRBV6-6 and TRBJ2-1; TRBD2 is a possible D gene (5 bases). The CDR3 covers 15 residues. V was cut by 5 bases and J by 6 bases, with 17 bases left in between. CDR1 is MNHNY, CDR2 SVGAGI, per germline (reference sequence). The CDR3: CASSLVSVGGNEQFF. Written as DNA, the CDR3 is TGTGCCAGCAGTCTAGTGTCAGTAGGAGGCAATGAGCAGTTCTTC.

This clone came up a few times. The rearrangement joins TRBV6-1 to TRBJ1-5, with a possible D match to TRBD1 (5 bases). The CDR3 sequence is 14 residues long. In germline, CDR1 is MNHNS, CDR2 SASEGT. The V and J ends lost 6 bases and 7 bases respectively, with 16 bases between them. The CDR3 loop reads CASSLGQVSQPQHF. DNA of the CDR3: TGTGCCAGCAGCCTGGGGCAGGTGTCACAGCCCCAGCATTTT.

This clone came up once. This chain connects TRBV6-6 to TRBJ2-3; 8 bases map to TRBD2. Germline V gives CDR1 MNHNY, CDR2 SVGAGI (reference sequence). This CDR3 spans 16 amino acids. With 10 bases clipped from V and 0 bases from J, the junction kept 12 bases outside the gene matches. The DNA of the CDR3 is TGTGCCACCATTGACCCGGGGGGGGTTAGCACAGATACGCAGTATTTT. Encoded protein: CATIDPGGVSTDTQYF.

This clone has more than one count but fewer than ten. V gene TRBV19 combines with J gene TRBJ2-2; no definite D call. This CDR3 contains 17 residues. Trimming left V 6 bases short and J 0 bases short, with 17 bases between. CDR1 LNHDA and CDR2 SQIVND come from the germline V gene (reference sequence). The DNA for the CDR3 is TGTGCCAGTAGGGCCCCTAACGTGCATTCGAACACCGGGGAGCTGTTTTTT. This gives the protein CASRAPNVHSNTGELFF.

This clone was picked up a small number of times. The chain has TRBV7-6 and TRBJ1-1, with D unclear. Trimming took off 5 bases at V and 5 bases at J, with 18 bases between the two ends. This CDR3 comprises 15 residues. Germline V gene sequence: CDR1 SGHVS, CDR2 FNYEAQ. CDR3 sequence (DNA): TGTGCCAGCAGCGCGGCCAGTGGGGTCAGGACTGAAGCTTTCTTT. This translates into CASSAASGVRTEAFF.

The chain couples TRBV19 to TRBJ1-2; tentative D call: TRBD1 (6 bases). V lost 4 bases, J lost 0 bases, and 15 bases lay in between. Germline values: CDR1 LNHDA, CDR2 SQIVND (reference sequence). The CDR3 is 16 amino acids. This CDR3 is CASSTRGGGANYGYTF. CDR3 coding DNA: TGTGCCAGTAGTACCAGAGGGGGGGGTGCTAACTATGGCTACACCTTC.

The rearrangement joins TRBV7-8 to TRBJ2-1; 10 nucleotides line up with TRBD1. The CDR3 is 18 residues long. V gave up 0 bases and J gave up 1 base; unmatched junction bases: 6. The germline CDR1 and CDR2 sequences are SGHVS and FQNEAQ. CDR3 nucleotide sequence: TGTGCCAGCAGCTTAGCGCTCGGACAGGGGGAATCCTACAATGAGCAGTTCTTC. Amino acids: CASSLALGQGESYNEQFF.

The V call is TRBV27, the J call TRBJ1-2; possibly TRBD1 for D (6 bases). The V end lost 3 bases, the J end lost 7 bases, and 12 bases lay between the germline ends. Germline-derived CDR1 and CDR2 are MNHEY and SMNVEV (reference sequence). The length of the CDR3 is 13 residues. The CDR3 reads CASSFRGAGGYTF. DNA of the CDR3: TGTGCCAGCAGTTTTCGGGGGGCTGGTGGCTACACCTTC.

The rearrangement joins TRBV6-5 to TRBJ2-7; D tentatively fits TRBD1 or TRBD2 (6 bases each). Germline V lookup: CDR1 MNHEY, CDR2 SVGAGI. The CDR3 has 13 residues. V lost 5 bases, J lost 7 bases, and 15 bases lay in between. CDR3: CASSLGGPGEQYF. For the CDR3, the DNA is TGTGCCAGCAGTCTAGGGGGGCCCGGGGAGCAGTACTTC.

The V call is TRBV9, the J call TRBJ2-7, with D possibly TRBD1 on 5 matching bases. Trimming removed 2 bases from V and 4 bases from J, with 13 bases in between. Germline values: CDR1 SGDLS, CDR2 YYNGEE. The length of the CDR3 is 14 residues. The CDR3 sequence is CASSVQGGGYEQYF. For the CDR3, the DNA is TGTGCCAGCAGCGTCCAGGGTGGCGGATACGAGCAGTACTTC.